Included here is one T cell receptor beta chain sequence, with context. These data are taken from a study of Graves' ophthalmopathy and Graves' hyperthyroidism. RNA transcripts provided the template for amplifying TCR beta CDR3 regions. RT-PCR with HTBI primers came first, then second-round multiplex PCR. TCRdb called the multiplex PCR reads again in MiXCR, with one record for every CDR3 protein. Found here are approximately 1.2 million distinct CDR3 sequences, less than 45% of them singletons; the top ten hold over 8.5%. Other autoimmune disease, uncontrolled infection, pregnancy and lactation led to exclusion. The diagnosis combined clinical symptoms, thyroxine, TRAb, thyroid ultrasound and orbital computed tomography scans. Sequences were obtained from peripheral blood or thyroid tissue (not recorded which). This TCR was recovered from an adult man with Graves' hyperthyroidism.

CDR3 DNA sequence: TGTGCCACCCAAAGGGACAGCTCCTACGAGCAGTACTTC. Translating gives CATQRDSSYEQYF. The chain has TRBV6-5 and TRBJ2-7; 7 nucleotides align to TRBD1. Trimming at V came to 10 bases and at J to 0 bases, leaving 6 bases not matched to a gene. CDR3 length equals 13 residues. Germline assignment: CDR1 MNHEY and CDR2 SVGAGI.